A single sample gave rise to the 16 T cell receptor beta chains below, sequenced in a study of T cells in Graves' hyperthyroidism and ophthalmopathy. TCR beta CDR3 region amplification was performed from RNA transcripts. HTBI primers were the set used in a first-round RT-PCR of the TCR CDR3. MiXCR was run by TCRdb on the multiplex PCR reads, yielding one entry per CDR3 protein. The sample contains 490,000 or so distinct CDR3 sequences, 40% to 55% of which appear only once. Sample: peripheral blood or thyroid tissue (not recorded which). The receptors shown here come from an adult woman with Graves' disease, either hyperthyroidism or ophthalmopathy (not recorded which).

The sample holds one count of this clonotype. The V and J genes are TRBV29-1 and TRBJ2-6, with 8 nucleotides matching TRBD2. Per the germline V gene, CDR1 is SQVTM and CDR2 is ANQGSEA. The CDR3 consists of 15 residues. Trimming at V came to 5 bases and at J to 4 bases, leaving 7 bases not matched to a gene. In nucleotides, the CDR3 is TGCAGCGTTAAAAGCGGGAGCACCGGGGCCAACGTCCTGACTTTC. Translating it yields CSVKSGSTGANVLTF.

The CDR3 here is CATSGGNNQPQHF. The CDR3 DNA is TGTGCCACCAGTGGGGGGAACAATCAGCCCCAGCATTTT. The chain uses TRBV24-1 and TRBJ1-5, with D possibly being TRBD1 (5 bases). V was pared by 5 bases and J by 3 bases, with 7 bases between. The germline V gene has CDR1 KGHDR and CDR2 SFDVKD. This CDR3 has 13 residues.

There are many counts of this clonotype. The chain recombines TRBV7-8 with TRBJ2-7, with no clear D. This CDR3 is built from 15 residues. V shed 1 base and J shed 7 bases, with 17 bases lying between them. CDR1 is SGHVS and CDR2 is FQNEAQ in the germline V gene. This CDR3 is CASSLGPSRLVEQYF. The CDR3 nucleotides read TGTGCCAGCAGCTTAGGTCCCTCGCGTTTGGTGGAGCAGTACTTC.

The chain combines TRBV19 with TRBJ2-7; D is ambiguous. Between the trimmed V and J ends, which lost 1 base and 3 bases, there was a span of 7 bases. The CDR3 consists of 13 residues. CDR1 and CDR2 (germline): LNHDA, SQIVND (reference sequence). The DNA of the CDR3 is TGTGCCAGTAGTATAGGGATTAGCTACGAGCAGTACTTC. As protein: CASSIGISYEQYF. The entire variable domain, with the rest obtained from reference TRBV19 and TRBJ2-7, is as follows: DGGITQSPKYLFRKEGQNVTLSCEQNLNHDAMYWYRQDPGQGLRLIYYSQIVNDFQKGDIAEGYSVSREKKESFPLTVTSAQKNPTAFYLCASSIGISYEQYFGPGTRLTVT.

This clonotype has at least ten counts. This rearrangement joins TRBV20-1 to TRBJ2-7; TRBD2 aligns across 16 bases. J was trimmed by 3 bases and V by 4 bases; bases with no gene match: 9. This CDR3 comprises 17 residues. Germline lookup yields CDR1 DFQATT and CDR2 SNEGSKA (reference sequence). This chain's CDR3 is CSAITGTSGRAGYEQYF. The DNA of the CDR3 is TGCAGTGCTATAACCGGGACTAGCGGGAGGGCCGGCTACGAGCAGTACTTC.

In this sample, this clonotype turned up a few times. The J gene is TRBJ2-5, the V gene TRBV29-1; 8 bases align to TRBD1. Trimming cost V 8 bases and J 2 bases; bases outside gene matches: 10. CDR1 is SQVTM, CDR2 ANQGSEA, per germline. The CDR3 consists of 14 residues. CDR3 residues: CSIGQGNVQETQYF. Written as DNA, the CDR3 is TGCAGCATCGGACAGGGCAATGTTCAAGAGACCCAGTACTTC.

This clonotype came up a few times. It may be a read error: a sequence one base away is much more abundant. The genes are TRBV29-1 and TRBJ1-2; D gene ambiguous. CDR3 length: 12 amino acids. Germline loops: CDR1 SQVTM, CDR2 ANQGSEA. The CDR3 DNA follows: TGCAGCGTTGAAGGGGGAGGCTATGGCCACACCTTC. Its translation: CSVEGGGYGHTF.

This clonotype was detected many times. The chain links TRBV20-1 to TRBJ2-7; D not certain. V dropped 3 bases and J dropped 6 bases, with 9 bases sitting between them. Per germline, CDR1 DFQATT and CDR2 SNEGSKA (reference sequence). The CDR3 runs 11 residues. CDR3 bases: TGCAGTGCTAGGCAAGATTTCGAGCAGTACTTC. Amino acid sequence: CSARQDFEQYF.

The table lists this clonotype with many counts. This rearrangement joins TRBV7-8 to TRBJ2-5; D not certain. Trimming shortened V by 2 bases and J by 5 bases, and 15 bases separated the two germline ends. Per the germline V gene, CDR1 is SGHVS and CDR2 is FQNEAQ. This CDR3 is 15 amino acids long. CDR3 bases: TGTGCCAGCAGCTTATTTTGGGGTTCGGAGGAGACCCAGTACTTC. Amino acid sequence: CASSLFWGSEETQYF. The variable domain in full, with the rest retrieved from reference TRBV7-8 and TRBJ2-5, is GAGVSQSPRYKVAKRGQDVALRCDPISGHVSLFWYQQALGQGPEFLTYFQNEAQLDKSGLPSDRFFAERPEGSVSTLKIQRTQQEDSAVYLCASSLFWGSEETQYFGPGTRLLVL.

This clonotype was seen repeatedly, ten times or more. The chain couples TRBV12-3 or TRBV12-4 to TRBJ1-2, with D hard to call. Between the trimmed V and J ends, which lost 3 bases and 5 bases, there was a span of 16 bases. The CDR3 is made up of 15 amino acids. This CDR3 reads CASSFSGSVGYGYTF. As DNA, the CDR3 is TGTGCCAGCAGTTTCTCTGGCAGCGTGGGGTATGGCTACACCTTC.

This clonotype was detected ten times or more. The V gene is TRBV20-1, the J gene TRBJ1-4; D possibly corresponds to TRBD1 (6 bases). This CDR3 region has 15 residues. CDR1 is DFQATT and CDR2 is SNEGSKA in the germline V gene (reference sequence). Trimming cost V 4 bases and J 0 bases, with 12 bases left between them. CDR3 residues: CSAIGEGATNEKLFF. CDR3 DNA: TGCAGTGCTATCGGGGAGGGGGCAACTAATGAAAAACTGTTTTTT.

The rearrangement uses TRBV2 and TRBJ2-2; D is uncertain. V was clipped by 6 bases and J by 8 bases, with 10 bases between them. This CDR3 spans 12 amino acids. Germline CDR1 SNHLY, CDR2 FYNNEI. CDR3 in amino acids: CASRNFEGELFF. In DNA, the CDR3 is TGTGCCAGCAGGAATTTCGAGGGGGAGCTGTTTTTT.

Ten or more counts support this clonotype. V usage is TRBV20-1 and J usage is TRBJ1-2, with 7 bases that match TRBD1. V lost 0 bases to trimming and J lost 5 bases; unmatched junction nucleotides: 3. CDR1 is DFQATT and CDR2 is SNEGSKA in the germline V gene (reference sequence). CDR3 length: 13 amino acids. The CDR3 is CSARDAGGYGYTF. The CDR3 DNA follows: TGCAGTGCTAGAGATGCAGGGGGATATGGCTACACCTTC.

This clonotype was observed a handful of times. The chain is built from TRBV4-1 and TRBJ1-5, with 11 positions matching TRBD1. Looked up from germline, CDR1 is MGHRA and CDR2 is YSYEKL. The CDR3 is 16 residues long. Trimming took 0 bases from V and 5 from J; bases not matched to a gene: 3. DNA for the CDR3: TGCGCCAGCAGCCAAGAGGGGACAGGGGGATATCAGCCCCAGCATTTT. It specifies CASSQEGTGGYQPQHF.

This clonotype appeared a few times. The genes are TRBV2 and TRBJ1-1, with D uncertain. The CDR3 has 13 residues. The ends were cut back, 8 bases at V and 7 bases at J, with 17 bases in the middle. From germline, CDR1 is SNHLY and CDR2 FYNNEI. CDR3 residues: CASVREIDGEAFF. In DNA, the CDR3 is TGTGCCAGCGTGAGGGAGATTGACGGTGAAGCTTTCTTT.

With respect to this clonotype: No conserved phenylalanine or tryptophan is present at the end of the CDR3, so a read error is the likely explanation. The chain uses TRBV20-1 and TRBJ1-1; TRBD1 agrees at 7 bases. V was pared by 3 bases and J by 3 bases, with 4 bases of the junction left unmatched. Germline V gene lookup returns CDR1 DFQATT and CDR2 SNEGSKA (reference sequence). This CDR3 comprises 13 residues. CDR3 protein: CSASPQGDTEAFL. In DNA form, the CDR3 reads TGCAGTGCTAGCCCGCAGGGGGACACTGAAGCTTTCCTT.